Presented here are 17 T cell receptor beta chains from one specimen sequenced in a study of T cells in Graves' hyperthyroidism and ophthalmopathy. RNA transcripts provided the source from which TCR beta CDR3 regions were amplified. TCR CDR3 regions were first amplified by RT-PCR with HTBI primers. TCRdb ran MiXCR on the multiplex PCR reads and lists one entry per CDR3 protein. Of about 200,000 distinct CDR3 sequences listed, around 18% are singletons. Sequenced: blood. Every receptor here comes from a man aged 40-55 years with Graves' hyperthyroidism.

This clonotype was recorded at least ten times. The chain joins TRBV7-3 to TRBJ2-5; a weak D match, TRBD2 (6 bases). V lost 6 bases to trimming and J lost 2 bases, with 16 bases between them. The CDR3 loop spans 15 amino acids. The V gene's germline CDR1 is SGHTA and CDR2 FQGTGA. CDR3 nucleotide sequence: TGTGCCAGCAGTACGTCCGGGGGTCCTCAAGAGACCCAGTACTTC. Protein sequence: CASSTSGGPQETQYF.

This clonotype was seen at least ten times. This chain connects TRBV20-1 to TRBJ1-3; 7 nucleotides agree with TRBD1. Per germline, CDR1 DFQATT and CDR2 SNEGSKA (reference sequence). V lost 6 bases to trimming and J lost 0 bases; unmatched junction nucleotides: 5. The CDR3 sequence is 14 residues long. The CDR3 DNA follows: TGCAGTGCAAACGACAGGGTCTCTGGAAACACCATATATTTT. Protein sequence: CSANDRVSGNTIYF.

This clonotype has ten or more counts. The chain links TRBV2 to TRBJ1-5; D is undetermined. Trimming took off 6 bases at V and 9 bases at J, with 15 bases between the two ends. The CDR3 is made up of 13 amino acids. Per germline, CDR1 SNHLY and CDR2 FYNNEI. CDR3 amino acids: CASSSRAAGPQHF. The CDR3, as DNA: TGTGCCAGCAGCTCCCGGGCCGCGGGGCCCCAGCATTTT.

The chain recombines TRBV7-9 with TRBJ1-5; unclear D gene. This CDR3 contains 13 residues. The germline CDR1 and CDR2 sequences are SEHNR and FQNEAQ (reference sequence). V was shortened by 3 bases and J by 5 bases, with 8 bases between the two germline ends. The CDR3 reads CASSLNVDQPQHF. CDR3 bases: TGTGCCAGCAGCTTGAATGTTGATCAGCCCCAGCATTTT. The variable domain in full, with the rest retrieved from reference TRBV7-9 and TRBJ1-5, is DTGVSQNPRHKITKRGQNVTFRCDPISEHNRLYWYRQTLGQGPEFLTYFQNEAQLEKSRLLSDRFSAERPKGSFSTLEIQRTEQGDSAMYLCASSLNVDQPQHFGDGTRLSIL.

This clonotype was counted a few times. The chain combines TRBV6-1 with TRBJ1-5; 8 nucleotides line up with TRBD1. CDR1 is MNHNS, CDR2 SASEGT, per germline. The CDR3 extends over 13 amino acids. V lost 7 bases to trimming and J lost 3 bases; unmatched junction nucleotides: 2. The CDR3 region has the DNA TGTGCCAGCACGACAGGGGCCAATCAGCCCCAGCATTTT. Encoded protein: CASTTGANQPQHF.

In this sample, this clonotype turned up many times. The rearrangement uses TRBV7-2 and TRBJ2-7; D is tentatively TRBD1 or TRBD2 (5 bases each). The length of the CDR3 is 15 residues. V dropped 1 base and J dropped 2 bases, with 12 bases sitting between them. Germline V lookup: CDR1 SGHTA, CDR2 FQGNSA. In DNA, the CDR3 is TGTGCCAGCAGCTTAGTAAGGGGACGCGCCTACGAGCAGTACTTC. It translates to CASSLVRGRAYEQYF.

In this sample, this clonotype turned up a few times. The CDR3 protein is CASSRGFLGQGGNTIYF. CDR3 DNA sequence: TGCGCCAGCAGCCGGGGGTTCTTGGGACAAGGAGGAAACACCATATATTTT. The V and J genes are TRBV5-1 and TRBJ1-3, with a weak D call TRBD1 (6 bases). Looked up from germline, CDR1 is SGHRS and CDR2 is YFSETQ. The CDR3 has 17 residues. Deletions cut 4 bases from V and 4 bases from J, with 21 bases between.

This clonotype showed up many times. The chain links TRBV25-1 to TRBJ1-1; 9 bases map to TRBD1. Germline CDR1 and CDR2: MGHDK and SYGVNS. This CDR3 contains 15 residues. V trimming: 4 bases; J trimming: 1 base; junction bases outside the gene matches: 4. The CDR3 spells CASSGWTGANTEAFF. The DNA of the CDR3 is TGTGCCAGCAGTGGATGGACAGGGGCGAACACTGAAGCTTTCTTT.

The J gene is TRBJ1-1, the V gene TRBV4-3; no clear D. This CDR3 is 14 amino acids long. V was trimmed by 4 bases and J by 3 bases, leaving 12 bases between them. Germline assignment: CDR1 LGHNA and CDR2 YSLEER. The CDR3, as DNA: TGCGCCAGCAGCCCTATTGCCAAGGACACTGAAGCTTTCTTT. It specifies CASSPIAKDTEAFF.

This clonotype was recorded at least ten times. The chain joins TRBV11-2 to TRBJ2-1; D unresolved. V dropped 0 bases and J dropped 4 bases, with 4 bases sitting between them. The CDR3 covers 13 residues. From germline, CDR1 is SGHAT and CDR2 FQNNGV. DNA for the CDR3: TGTGCCAGCAGCTTAGATCGGTACAATGAGCAGTTCTTC. Translation gives CASSLDRYNEQFF.

This clonotype was found once. It may be a read error: a sequence one base away is much more abundant. The genes are TRBV7-9 and TRBJ1-6; 7 bases line up with TRBD1. CDR1 is SEHNR and CDR2 is FQNEAQ in the germline V gene (reference sequence). The CDR3 is 14 amino acids. CDR3 DNA sequence: TGTGCCGGCAGTTCACAGGGGAGTAATTCACCCCTCCACTTT. Translation: CAGSSQGSNSPLHF. Full variable domain (remainder filled in from reference TRBV7-9 and TRBJ1-6): DTGVSQNPRHKITKRGQNVTFRCDPISEHNRLYWYRQTLGQGPEFLTYFQNEAQLEKSRLLSDRFSAERPKGSFSTLEIQRTEQGDSAMYLCAGSSQGSNSPLHFGNGTRLTVT.

This chain joins TRBV12-3 or TRBV12-4 and TRBJ1-6; 9 bases fit TRBD1. J gave up 6 bases and V 4 bases, and 4 bases lay outside the gene matches. There are 15 residues in the CDR3. The CDR3 region has the DNA TGTGCCAGCAGTTGGACAGGGGCAGGTAATTCACCCCTCCACTTT. This gives the protein CASSWTGAGNSPLHF.

This clonotype was seen repeatedly, ten times or more. This chain links TRBV20-1 with TRBJ2-1, with 14 nucleotides matching TRBD2. This CDR3 spans 17 amino acids. CDR1 and CDR2 from the germline V gene are DFQATT and SNEGSKA (reference sequence). With 5 bases clipped from V and 4 bases from J, the junction kept 10 bases outside the gene matches. CDR3 coding DNA: TGCAGTGCTCCGAGTTGGGGACTAGCGGGGGAGTACAATGAGCAGTTCTTC. Protein: CSAPSWGLAGEYNEQFF.

This clonotype has ten or more counts. The gene calls are TRBV2 and TRBJ1-1, with D tentatively TRBD1 (5 bases). The CDR3 runs to 13 residues. V was pared by 8 bases and J by 3 bases, with 13 bases between. Germline V gene sequence: CDR1 SNHLY, CDR2 FYNNEI. The CDR3 reads CASARDPYTEAFF. CDR3 DNA: TGTGCCAGCGCCCGGGACCCTTACACTGAAGCTTTCTTT.

In its sample, this clonotype was seen many times. The V gene is TRBV5-6, the J gene TRBJ2-1; D is tentatively TRBD1 or TRBD2 (7 bases each). The CDR3 loop spans 15 amino acids. V was trimmed by 4 bases and J by 7 bases, leaving 18 bases between them. Germline V gene sequence: CDR1 SGHDT, CDR2 YYEEEE. The CDR3 coding sequence is TGTGCCAGCAGCCCCCGCAGGGGGGGCTTGAATGAGCAGTTCTTC. Amino acid sequence: CASSPRRGGLNEQFF.

This clonotype was detected many times. The rearrangement joins TRBV27 to TRBJ1-1, with D unresolved. The CDR3 runs to 13 residues. Trimming took off 9 bases at V and 1 base at J, with 12 bases between the two ends. From germline, CDR1 is MNHEY and CDR2 SMNVEV (reference sequence). CDR3 sequence: CASGPERNTEAFF. Written as DNA, the CDR3 is TGTGCCAGTGGCCCGGAACGGAACACTGAAGCTTTCTTT.

V gene TRBV4-3 combines with J gene TRBJ2-3, with D perhaps being TRBD1 or TRBD2 (5 bases each). The V end lost 0 bases, the J end lost 6 bases, and 16 bases lay between the germline ends. This CDR3 has 16 residues. Germline CDR1 and CDR2: LGHNA and YSLEER. As DNA, the CDR3 is TGCGCCAGCAGCCAAGATTCGGTCTTAGAGGGGGATACGCAGTATTTT. This encodes CASSQDSVLEGDTQYF.